This T cell receptor (beta chain) came from a study of identical twins. The CDR3 loop spans 16 amino acids. Germline V gene lookup returns CDR1 MNHNS and CDR2 SASEGT. V was trimmed by 4 bases and J by 1 base, leaving 15 bases between them. Template switching, a step in the protocol, added a universal primer site, and cDNA carried unique molecular identifiers. One entry per CDR3 protein, called by TCRdb with MiXCR from the 5' RACE reads. The sample has about 520,000 distinct CDR3 sequences, under 25% seen once. Only healthy Caucasians were included as donors. These same records also appear under a second study, on T cells expressing NK-cell markers.

The receptor was derived from a woman younger than 30 in good health. Sample: CD4+ T cells sorted from blood. The chain couples TRBV6-1 to TRBJ2-3, with D perhaps TRBD2 (6 bases). CDR3 in amino acids: CASSATPGTRTDTQYF. CDR3 nucleotide sequence: TGTGCCAGCAGTGCCACCCCCGGGACTCGCACAGATACGCAGTATTTT.